This entry describes one T cell receptor (beta chain). This sample stems from a study of identical twins. TCRdb fed the 5' RACE reads into MiXCR, producing one record per CDR3 protein. The table has about 900,000 distinct CDR3 sequences, more than 9% seen once; the top ten hold under 2%. The J segment lost 13 bases and the V segment lost 6 bases, leaving 12 bases of the junction unmatched. Germline V gives CDR1 DFQATT, CDR2 SNEGSKA (reference sequence). The CDR3 is made up of 12 amino acids. These data were also filed under a second study, of yellow fever vaccine responses in identical twins.

This clonotype was sampled from a young woman in good health. The chain recombines TRBV20-1 with TRBJ1-1; 9 nucleotides align to TRBD1. Sequencing used PBMCs. The CDR3 loop reads CSAETGGVFVFF. Here the CDR3 DNA reads TGCAGTGCCGAGACAGGGGGGGTTTTCGTTTTCTTT.